Following are 25 T cell receptor beta chains from one sample sequenced in a study of T cells in Graves' hyperthyroidism and ophthalmopathy. RNA transcripts yielded amplified TCR beta CDR3 regions. Researchers ran a first-round RT-PCR on the TCR CDR3 using the HTBI primer set. TCRdb re-called the multiplex PCR reads through MiXCR, storing one row per CDR3 protein. The sample lists 300,000 to 450,000 distinct CDR3 sequences, around a sixth seen once, with 15% to 19% in the top ten. Sequenced sample: blood. These receptors all stem from a woman aged 35 to 49 with Graves' ophthalmopathy.

This clonotype was seen many times. The chain uses TRBV13 and TRBJ2-7; 8 bases match TRBD2. Germline V gene lookup returns CDR1 PRHDT and CDR2 FYEKMQ (reference sequence). V lost 0 bases to trimming and J lost 0 bases; unmatched junction nucleotides: 10. The CDR3 consists of 18 residues. CDR3 loop: CASSLGRSRSGNSYEQYF. The CDR3 DNA sequence: TGTGCCAGCAGCTTAGGCCGATCCCGTAGCGGGAACTCCTACGAGCAGTACTTC. Combining the CDR3 with reference TRBV13 and TRBJ2-7 gives the whole variable domain AAGVIQSPRHLIKEKRETATLKCYPIPRHDTVYWYQQGPGQDPQFLISFYEKMQSDKGSIPDRFSAQQFSDYHSELNMSSLELGDSALYFCASSLGRSRSGNSYEQYFGPGTRLTVT.

In this sample, this clonotype turned up many times. This CDR3 reads CASSPDRLYGYTF. The CDR3 DNA reads as TGTGCCAGCAGCCCGGACAGGCTCTATGGCTACACCTTC. The chain joins TRBV12-3 or TRBV12-4 to TRBJ1-2, with 7 bases matching TRBD1. The CDR3 is 13 amino acids. Germline trimming cut 6 bases from V and 4 bases from J; bases unmatched to any gene: 5.

The V and J genes are TRBV9 and TRBJ2-2, with 12 positions matching TRBD2. Per the germline V gene, CDR1 is SGDLS and CDR2 is YYNGEE. The CDR3 contains 18 residues. Trimming at V came to 1 base and at J to 0 bases, leaving 4 bases not matched to a gene. The CDR3 protein is CASSVSTSGRPNTGELFF. The CDR3, as DNA: TGTGCCAGCAGCGTATCGACTAGCGGGAGACCGAACACCGGGGAGCTGTTTTTT.

This chain joins TRBV6-1 and TRBJ2-7, with TRBD1 matching over 9 bases. Germline values: CDR1 MNHNS, CDR2 SASEGT. The ends lost 3 bases at V and 2 bases at J; junction bases unmatched: 2. The CDR3 covers 14 residues. The CDR3 nucleotides read TGTGCCAGCAGTGAGGGGACAGGGCCCTACGAGCAGTACTTC. Encoded protein: CASSEGTGPYEQYF.

The chain has TRBV11-2 and TRBJ1-1; D might be TRBD1 (6 bases). CDR3 size: 16 residues. The V end lost 3 bases, the J end lost 1 base, and 15 bases lay between the germline ends. Germline CDR1 is SGHAT and CDR2 is FQNNGV. CDR3 nucleotide sequence: TGTGCCAGCAGCTTGGAATCCTTCAGGGGGAACACTGAAGCTTTCTTT. Translation: CASSLESFRGNTEAFF.

This clonotype has at least ten counts. The rearrangement links TRBV14 to TRBJ1-2; no firm D call. The CDR3 totals 12 residues. V lost 0 bases to trimming and J lost 4 bases, with 3 bases between them. CDR1 is SGHDN, CDR2 FVKESK, per germline. The CDR3 DNA reads as TGTGCCAGCAGCCAAGAGGTCTATGGCTACACCTTC. This codes for CASSQEVYGYTF.

Of note for this clonotype: The junction differs from germline at one of its ends, possibly a read error. This rearrangement joins TRBV2 to TRBJ2-7; the match to TRBD2 covers 10 bases. This CDR3 is built from 15 residues. Germline V CDR1 and CDR2: SNHLY, FYNNEI. CDR3 in DNA: TGTGGCAGCAGCTTAACAGCGGGAGGGCCCGGCGAGCAGTACTTC. This gives the protein CGSSLTAGGPGEQYF.

This clonotype occurred many times. The V and J genes are TRBV3-1 and TRBJ2-6; weak D call: TRBD1 (5 bases). Germline V gives CDR1 LGHDT, CDR2 YNNKEL (reference sequence). V lost 1 base, J lost 1 base, and 8 bases lay in between. This CDR3 spans 16 amino acids. The CDR3 loop is CASSQVSGSGANVLTF. The CDR3 DNA sequence: TGTGCCAGCAGCCAAGTTTCAGGGTCTGGGGCCAACGTCCTGACTTTC.

This clonotype was seen ten or more times. The CDR3 ends on some other residue instead of the conserved phenylalanine or tryptophan, so this is likely a read error. The genes are TRBV6-1 and TRBJ1-1; perhaps TRBD1 as D (6 bases). Germline loops: CDR1 MNHNS, CDR2 SASEGT. V lost 2 bases and J lost 9, with 25 bases in between. The CDR3 has 17 amino acids. DNA for the CDR3: TGTGCCAGCAGTGAATCGCTTCCTACAGGGCCCGCCCTTCAAGCTTTCCTT. Translated: CASSESLPTGPALQAFL.

This clonotype was observed a few times. The V and J genes are TRBV3-1 and TRBJ1-2; D unclear. Germline lookup yields CDR1 LGHDT and CDR2 YNNKEL (reference sequence). This CDR3 contains 11 residues. Trimming removed 1 base at V and 9 bases at J, with 6 bases between. Written as DNA, the CDR3 is TGTGCCAGCAGCCAAGCTGGGAGCTACACCTTC. This encodes CASSQAGSYTF.

This clonotype appeared many times. This chain connects TRBV24-1 to TRBJ2-7; possibly TRBD2 for D (6 bases). The germline V gene encodes CDR1 KGHDR and CDR2 SFDVKD. The CDR3 contains 11 residues. Trimming shortened V by 5 bases and J by 5 bases, and 6 bases separated the two germline ends. CDR3 protein: CATSGGNEQYF. The CDR3 DNA reads as TGTGCCACCAGTGGCGGGAACGAGCAGTACTTC.

The gene calls are TRBV7-2 and TRBJ2-7; no clear D gene. The end of the DNA fits TRBJ2-1 better, so the J call may be wrong. This CDR3 has 13 residues. Germline CDR1 is SGHTA and CDR2 is FQGNSA. The CDR3 DNA reads TGTGCCAGCAGCTTCGTAGGTGGATACGAGCAGTTCTTC. This sequence encodes CASSFVGGYEQFF.

The sample holds many counts of this clonotype. V gene TRBV6-1 combines with J gene TRBJ2-7; 11 positions match TRBD1. With 6 bases clipped from V and 5 bases from J, the junction kept 3 bases outside the gene matches. Germline CDR1 MNHNS, CDR2 SASEGT. CDR3 length: 13 residues. The DNA for the CDR3 is TGTGCCAGCAGATGGACAGGGGGCAACGAGCAGTACTTC. Translated, it gives CASRWTGGNEQYF.

This clonotype has at least ten counts. The chain uses TRBV10-2 and TRBJ1-2, with TRBD1 identical over 7 bases. V shed 0 bases and J 7 bases; nucleotides not matched to a gene: 5. The CDR3 runs 14 residues. CDR1 is WSHSY and CDR2 is SAAADI in the germline V gene. This CDR3 is CASSESDRASGYTF. DNA of the CDR3: TGCGCCAGCAGTGAGTCCGACAGGGCCAGTGGCTACACCTTC.

This clonotype occurred many times. The chain employs TRBV27 and TRBJ2-7; D is possibly TRBD2 (6 bases). This CDR3 contains 15 residues. Trimming stripped 3 bases from V and 3 bases from J, with 15 bases between. Germline-derived CDR1 and CDR2 are MNHEY and SMNVEV (reference sequence). CDR3 DNA sequence: TGTGCCAGCAGTTTGGATGGGGGGTTCGGCTACGAGCAGTACTTC. As protein: CASSLDGGFGYEQYF.

This clonotype was recorded many times. The V and J genes are TRBV12-3 or TRBV12-4 and TRBJ2-5; the match to TRBD2 covers 7 bases. V shed 6 bases, J shed 9 bases, and the junction held 16 bases outside the gene matches. The CDR3 consists of 15 residues. For the CDR3, the DNA is TGTGCCAGCAGCCCGGACCCTTGGGGTGGGGGGGCCCAGTACTTC. Its protein is CASSPDPWGGGAQYF.

This clonotype was counted at least ten times. The V gene is TRBV6-5, the J gene TRBJ2-7, with TRBD2 matching over 12 bases. In germline, CDR1 is MNHEY, CDR2 SVGAGI. Trimming cost V 4 bases and J 4 bases; bases outside gene matches: 2. The CDR3 length is 14 residues. The CDR3 region is CASSFGLAGYEQYF. For the CDR3, the DNA is TGTGCCAGCAGTTTTGGACTAGCGGGGTACGAGCAGTACTTC.

The table lists this clonotype with many counts. This chain joins TRBV20-1 and TRBJ2-7, with 10 bases identical to TRBD2. V dropped 7 bases and J dropped 2; count of bases not matched to a gene: 17. Germline V gene sequence: CDR1 DFQATT, CDR2 SNEGSKA (reference sequence). This CDR3 is 17 amino acids long. This CDR3 is CSGIPSGSLLGPYEQYF. In DNA form, the CDR3 reads TGCAGTGGGATCCCTAGCGGGAGTCTTCTGGGGCCCTACGAGCAGTACTTC.

As regards this clonotype: A much larger clone is a single base away; this may be a read error. The chain has TRBV12-3 or TRBV12-4 and TRBJ2-2; 14 bases are shared with TRBD2. The CDR3 is 18 residues long. J gave up 4 bases and V 3 bases, and 7 bases lay outside the gene matches. This chain's CDR3 is CASSLGTSGRPFTGELFF. The CDR3 coding sequence is TGTGCCAGCAGTTTGGGGACTAGCGGGAGACCCTTCACCGGGGAGCTGTTTTTT.

This clonotype was observed at least ten times. The chain uses TRBV7-3 and TRBJ1-2; TRBD1 agrees at 8 bases. V dropped 5 bases and J dropped 2; count of bases not matched to a gene: 7. The CDR3 extends over 15 amino acids. Per the germline V gene, CDR1 is SGHTA and CDR2 is FQGTGA. The CDR3 loop reads CASSPGDRLNYGYTF. Here the CDR3 DNA reads TGTGCCAGCAGCCCCGGGGACAGGTTGAACTATGGCTACACCTTC.

This clonotype occurred many times. The chain links TRBV6-1 to TRBJ2-2; D gene unclear. Germline V gene sequence: CDR1 MNHNS, CDR2 SASEGT. The CDR3 spans 16 residues. Trimming left V 7 bases short and J 3 bases short, with 18 bases between. CDR3 in amino acids: CASTDLSRRYTGELFF. The CDR3, as DNA: TGTGCCAGCACGGATTTGAGCCGACGTTACACCGGGGAGCTGTTTTTT.

This clonotype was seen just once. The J gene is TRBJ2-7, the V gene TRBV7-8; TRBD2 matches at 13 bases. The ends lost 5 bases at V and 5 bases at J; junction bases unmatched: 12. The CDR3 spans 17 residues. The V gene's germline CDR1 is SGHVS and CDR2 FQNEAQ. As DNA, the CDR3 is TGTGCCAGCAGCATAACGACTAGCGGGAGGCCTTCGGACGAGCAGTACTTC. Its protein is CASSITTSGRPSDEQYF.

This clonotype has ten or more counts. CDR3 amino acids: CASGLGGGIGYTF. The DNA for the CDR3 is TGTGCTAGTGGTTTAGGAGGGGGTATAGGCTACACCTTC. The chain recombines TRBV12-5 with TRBJ1-2; perhaps TRBD1 as D (6 bases). V lost 3 bases, J lost 8 bases, and 13 bases lay in between. Per germline, CDR1 LGHNT and CDR2 FRNRAP. The CDR3 loop spans 13 amino acids.

This clonotype was seen a few times. A much larger clone lies a single base off, so this may be a read error. The chain is built from TRBV6-1 and TRBJ1-1; 9 bases agree with TRBD1. Germline CDR1 and CDR2: MNHNS and SASEGT. The CDR3 is 15 residues long. V lost 6 bases and J lost 4; bases outside the gene matches: 9. The CDR3: CASRPTSTGGTEAFF. CDR3 nucleotide sequence: TGTGCCAGCAGACCGACCTCGACAGGGGGCACTGAAGCTTTCTTT.

This clonotype was observed at least ten times. The chain recombines TRBV29-1 with TRBJ1-1; 9 bases match TRBD1. V was clipped by 5 bases and J by 7 bases; unmatched bases: 5. CDR3 length: 12 residues. Germline V gives CDR1 SQVTM, CDR2 ANQGSEA. CDR3 DNA: TGCAGCGTTATGGGACAGGGAGGTGAAGCTTTCTTT. Amino acids: CSVMGQGGEAFF. Combining the CDR3 with reference TRBV29-1 and TRBJ1-1 gives the whole variable domain SAVISQKPSRDICQRGTSLTIQCQVDSQVTMMFWYRQQPGQSLTLIATANQGSEATYESGFVIDKFPISRPNLTFSTLTVSNMSPEDSSIYLCSVMGQGGEAFFGQGTRLTVV.